The next 17 T cell receptor beta chains were all read from a single sample in a study of PD-1 blockade in classical Hodgkin lymphoma. Sample time point: newly diagnosed, previously untreated cHL patient sample. With magnetic negative selection, CD4+ T cells were purified from PBMCs that had been thawed. The assay was immunoSEQ multiplex PCR, and TCRdb's table has in-frame clones only and misses some. Counted here are under 35,000 clones, roughly nine tenths occurring once; the ten biggest clones make up 0.35%. What was sequenced was CD4+ T cells from blood. The source of these receptors is a human donor with classical Hodgkin lymphoma.

This clone is a singleton in its sample. This sequence joins TRBV5-1 and TRBJ1-2, with a possible D match to TRBD1 (5 bases). This CDR3 contains 15 residues. Deletions cut 5 bases from V and 3 bases from J, with 17 bases between. Per the germline V gene, CDR1 is SGHRS and CDR2 is YFSETQ. CDR3 sequence (DNA): TGCGCCAGCAGTCCCCGAGCAGGGAGGGACTATGGCTACACCTTC. Its translation is CASSPRAGRDYGYTF. Full variable domain (remainder filled in from reference TRBV5-1 and TRBJ1-2): KAGVTQTPRYLIKTRGQQVTLSCSPISGHRSVSWYQQTPGQGLQFLFEYFSETQRNKGNFPGRFSGRQFSNSRSEMNVSTLELGDSALYLCASSPRAGRDYGYTFGSGTRLTVV.

This clone was counted once. The chain has TRBV9 and TRBJ2-5, with 15 bases matching TRBD2. The CDR3 has 18 residues. Germline CDR1 is SGDLS and CDR2 is YYNGEE. The J segment lost 0 bases and the V segment lost 2 bases, leaving 5 bases of the junction unmatched. The CDR3 loop is CASSVGLAGGPYQETQYF. The CDR3 DNA is TGTGCCAGCAGCGTGGGACTAGCGGGAGGCCCGTACCAAGAGACCCAGTACTTC.

The chain joins TRBV10-3 to TRBJ1-1; perhaps TRBD1 as D (5 bases). The CDR3 contains 14 residues. The germline V and J ends were trimmed by 3 bases and 2 bases, with 10 bases remaining between them. Germline V gives CDR1 ENHRY, CDR2 SYGVKD. The CDR3 nucleotides read TGTGCCATCAGTGAAGCCGGGGGAAACACTGAAGCTTTCTTT. This gives the protein CAISEAGGNTEAFF.

The V and J genes are TRBV2 and TRBJ1-2, with TRBD1 matching over 7 bases. With 1 base clipped from V and 4 bases from J, the junction kept 6 bases outside the gene matches. The CDR3 covers 15 residues. Germline assignment: CDR1 SNHLY and CDR2 FYNNEI. The CDR3 region has the DNA TGTGCCAGCAGTGAAGGAAGGGGGCGATTCTATGGCTACACCTTC. It specifies CASSEGRGRFYGYTF. The variable domain in full, completed from reference TRBV2 and TRBJ1-2, reads EPEVTQTPSHQVTQMGQEVILRCVPISNHLYFYWYRQILGQKVEFLVSFYNNEISEKSEIFDDQFSVERPDGSNFTLKIRSTKLEDSAMYFCASSEGRGRFYGYTFGSGTRLTVV.

The chain employs TRBV28 and TRBJ2-7; 8 nucleotides agree with TRBD2. The ends lost 5 bases at V and 0 bases at J; junction bases unmatched: 6. CDR3 length: 15 residues. Germline lookup yields CDR1 MDHEN and CDR2 SYDVKM. CDR3 loop: CASSTTSGLSYEQYF. The CDR3 DNA reads as TGTGCCAGCAGTACCACTAGCGGACTCTCCTACGAGCAGTACTTC.

The chain links TRBV5-4 to TRBJ2-1; 9 nucleotides agree with TRBD2. V lost 0 bases and J lost 10; bases outside the gene matches: 5. Germline CDR1 SGHNT, CDR2 YYREEE (reference sequence). The CDR3 is 14 residues long. CDR3 region: CASSLGLAGREQFF. CDR3 DNA sequence: TGTGCCAGCAGCTTGGGGCTAGCGGGAAGGGAGCAGTTCTTC.

The V and J genes are TRBV9 and TRBJ2-2; D is unclear. V lost 0 bases to trimming and J lost 2 bases, with 11 bases between them. This CDR3 spans 16 amino acids. CDR1 SGDLS and CDR2 YYNGEE come from the germline V gene. CDR3 region: CASSVEVPANTGELFF. DNA for the CDR3: TGTGCCAGCAGCGTAGAGGTACCCGCAAACACCGGGGAGCTGTTTTTT.

J is TRBJ1-4 and V is TRBV6-1; possible D gene TRBD1, 6 bases. V dropped 1 base and J dropped 8 bases, with 14 bases sitting between them. CDR1 and CDR2 (germline): MNHNS, SASEGT. The CDR3 has 15 residues. The CDR3 region is CASSEGGGAREKLFF. The CDR3 nucleotides read TGTGCCAGCAGTGAAGGCGGGGGGGCGAGGGAAAAACTGTTTTTT.

Points on this clone: Other DNA sequences in this specimen translate into the identical CDR3. The gene calls are TRBV7-6 and TRBJ1-6; 9 bases match TRBD1. V dropped 5 bases and J dropped 5; count of bases not matched to a gene: 4. The CDR3 sequence is 15 residues long. Germline V lookup: CDR1 SGHVS, CDR2 FNYEAQ. CDR3 protein: CASSRGQGDNSPLHF. The CDR3 bases are TGTGCCAGCAGCCGGGGACAGGGAGATAATTCACCCCTCCACTTT.

The V and J genes are TRBV6-5 and TRBJ1-1; possible D gene TRBD1, 6 bases. V lost 0 bases and J lost 3, with 11 bases in between. Germline CDR1 reads MNHEY; CDR2 reads SVGAGI. The CDR3 runs 15 residues. The CDR3 sequence: CASSYSLGADTEAFF. CDR3 in DNA: TGTGCCAGCAGTTACTCTTTGGGGGCCGACACTGAAGCTTTCTTT.

V and J are TRBV28 and TRBJ1-1, with no clear D. CDR1 and CDR2 from the germline V gene are MDHEN and SYDVKM. This CDR3 contains 13 residues. Deletions cut 3 bases from V and 1 base from J, with 6 bases between. CDR3 bases: TGTGCCAGCAGTTTGTCGGGGAACACTGAAGCTTTCTTT. It specifies CASSLSGNTEAFF.

The rearrangement links TRBV28 to TRBJ1-1; no clear D gene. Trimming left V 3 bases short and J 2 bases short, with 10 bases between. Germline V CDR1 and CDR2: MDHEN, SYDVKM. CDR3 length: 14 residues. The CDR3 bases are TGTGCCAGCAGTTTCCTCCGAGGTAACACTGAAGCTTTCTTT. Amino acid sequence: CASSFLRGNTEAFF.

The gene calls are TRBV19 and TRBJ2-2; 9 bases are a match to TRBD2. V trimming: 6 bases; J trimming: 11 bases; junction bases outside the gene matches: 10. Germline V gene data show CDR1 as LNHDA and CDR2 as SQIVND (reference sequence). The CDR3 has 14 residues. CDR3 coding DNA: TGTGCCAGTAGCTCCCTCGCGGGAGGGTTTGAGCTGTTTTTT. It translates to CASSSLAGGFELFF.

This chain connects TRBV5-4 to TRBJ2-5; 11 nucleotides agree with TRBD2. The CDR3 is made up of 15 amino acids. Losses at the gene ends were 4 bases for V and 2 bases for J; bases not matched to a gene: 4. Germline CDR1 is SGHNT and CDR2 is YYREEE (reference sequence). The chain's CDR3 is CASSLRLAGQETQYF. CDR3 nucleotides: TGTGCCAGCAGCCTCAGACTAGCGGGGCAAGAGACCCAGTACTTC.

This chain uses TRBV27 with TRBJ2-2, with D possibly being TRBD1 (5 bases). This CDR3 contains 14 residues. Germline CDR1 is MNHEY and CDR2 is SMNVEV (reference sequence). V lost 5 bases and J lost 1, with 8 bases in between. CDR3 amino acids: CASSLTGNTGELFF. CDR3 nucleotides: TGTGCCAGCAGTCTAACAGGGAACACCGGGGAGCTGTTTTTT.

V gene TRBV10-3 combines with J gene TRBJ2-2, with 8 bases that match TRBD2. CDR3 length: 15 residues. CDR1 ENHRY and CDR2 SYGVKD come from the germline V gene. V shed 6 bases and J 0 bases; nucleotides not matched to a gene: 3. DNA for the CDR3: TGTGCCATCAGGGGTAGCGGGACGAACACCGGGGAGCTGTTTTTT. Protein product: CAIRGSGTNTGELFF.

This clone has more than one count but fewer than ten. The chain couples TRBV7-9 to TRBJ2-2; 7 positions agree with TRBD1. J was trimmed by 4 bases and V by 3 bases; bases with no gene match: 11. The CDR3 contains 17 residues. Germline V lookup: CDR1 SEHNR, CDR2 FQNEAQ (reference sequence). As DNA, the CDR3 is TGTGCCAGCAGCTTCCCCAAGACAGGGACGAGCACCGGGGAGCTGTTTTTT. Amino acid sequence: CASSFPKTGTSTGELFF.